These 22 T cell receptor beta chains share one sample of origin, sequenced in a study of T-cell reconstitution after alpha-beta-depleted transplantation in children (dated by TCRdb to the mid-2010s). The sample's treatment or condition label, in plain terms: allogeneic hematopoietic cell transplantation with graft depleted of TCRalphabeta T cells and CD19 B cells. Library construction relied on PCR. The data were produced on an Illumina HiSeq 2500. TCR libraries were prepared with molecular barcoding, using unique molecular identifiers to normalize TCRbeta repertoire quantification. TCRdb reworked the public reads: Q25 trimming with fastp, MiXCR clone assembly, productive beta chains retained. Identical CDR3 protein sequences are pooled into one entry, listed with their most common genes and DNA. The sample contains a few hundred thousand distinct CDR3 sequences, 11% of them found a single time. The ten top clones hold under 30% of the sample.

The sequencing used PBMCs, collected before TCRalphabeta/CD19-depleted stem cell transplant. The source of these receptors is a child under two years old with acute myeloid leukemia, due to receive a stem cell transplant.

This clonotype was counted ten times or more. The chain uses TRBV3-1 and TRBJ2-2, with TRBD1 as a possible D gene (6 bases). With 1 base removed from V and 7 bases from J, the gap between germline ends came to 13 bases. This CDR3 has 15 residues. The germline gives CDR1 LGHDT, CDR2 YNNKEL (reference sequence). CDR3 DNA: TGTGCCAGCAGCCAAGGCAAGGGGGTGAGCGGGGAGCTGTTTTTT. This encodes CASSQGKGVSGELFF.

This clonotype was seen at least ten times. The chain employs TRBV18 and TRBJ2-3, with no clear D. There are 13 residues in the CDR3. Looked up from germline, CDR1 is KGHSH and CDR2 is LQKENI. V lost 4 bases, J lost 4 bases, and 9 bases lay in between. CDR3 bases: TGTGCCAGCTCACGAAGTGTCGCAGATACGCAGTATTTT. Its translation: CASSRSVADTQYF. The whole variable domain, remainder taken from reference TRBV18 and TRBJ2-3, is NAGVMQNPRHLVRRRGQEARLRCSPMKGHSHVYWYRQLPEEGLKFMVYLQKENIIDESGMPKERFSAEFPKEGPSILRIQQVVRGDSAAYFCASSRSVADTQYFGPGTRLTVL.

As regards this clonotype: A much larger clonotype is one base distant, so this may be a read error. It is likely a read error, because the conserved phenylalanine at the end of the CDR3 is missing. This chain joins TRBV28 and TRBJ1-5; TRBD1 matches 9 bases. This CDR3 contains 15 residues. J lost 3 bases, V lost 7 bases, and 7 bases had no gene match. Germline CDR1 is MDHEN and CDR2 is SYDVKM. The CDR3 region is CASTAGQGLNQPQHI. For the CDR3, the DNA is TGTGCCAGCACCGCGGGACAGGGTCTCAATCAGCCCCAGCATATT.

Comment on this clonotype: A single base separates this from a much larger clone, so it may be a read error. This chain uses TRBV20-1 with TRBJ2-5; 10 nucleotides agree with TRBD2. From germline, CDR1 is DFQATT and CDR2 SNEGSKA (reference sequence). The trim removed 6 bases at V and 4 bases at J, leaving 11 bases unmatched. The length of the CDR3 is 15 residues. The CDR3 DNA sequence: TGCAGTGCGTGGGTAGCGGGAGGAGTCGGAGAGACCCAGTACTTC. Encoded protein: CSAWVAGGVGETQYF.

This clonotype was seen a handful of times. The rearrangement joins TRBV11-1 to TRBJ2-1; the match to TRBD2 covers 12 bases. Germline values: CDR1 SGHAT, CDR2 FQDESV (reference sequence). The CDR3 has 18 amino acids. V lost 4 bases to trimming and J lost 5 bases; unmatched junction nucleotides: 12. Here the CDR3 reads CASSWRLAGDPRNNEQFF. The CDR3 nucleotides read TGTGCCAGCAGCTGGAGACTAGCGGGAGACCCTCGTAACAATGAGCAGTTCTTC.

This clonotype was seen many times. V is TRBV15 and J is TRBJ2-1, with D possibly matching TRBD2 (7 bases). Trimming pared 0 bases from V and 9 bases from J, leaving 15 bases between. This CDR3 region has 15 residues. Germline lookup yields CDR1 LNHNV and CDR2 YYDKDF (reference sequence). CDR3 protein: CATSRDIRGGSEQFF. In nucleotides, the CDR3 is TGTGCCACCAGCAGAGATATTAGGGGGGGTAGTGAGCAGTTCTTC.

With respect to this clonotype: Being one base from a much bigger clone, this may be a read error. V is TRBV5-5 and J is TRBJ2-7, with TRBD1 matching 7 bases. Losses at the gene ends were 4 bases for V and 3 bases for J; bases not matched to a gene: 7. This CDR3 region has 14 residues. Germline V gene data show CDR1 as SGHKS and CDR2 as YYEKEE (reference sequence). As DNA, the CDR3 is TGTGCCAGCAGCCCGGGACAGACTAACTACGAGCAGTACTTC. Its translation is CASSPGQTNYEQYF.

The sample holds many counts of this clonotype. This chain's CDR3 is CASSDMGGHREQYF. The CDR3 DNA is TGTGCCAGCAGTGACATGGGGGGGCACCGCGAGCAGTACTTC. The J gene is TRBJ2-7, the V gene TRBV12-3 or TRBV12-4; D is perhaps TRBD2 (7 bases). V was cut by 5 bases and J by 6 bases, with 17 bases left in between. CDR3 length: 14 amino acids.

This clonotype was seen repeatedly, ten times or more. The chain joins TRBV4-1 to TRBJ2-7; D gene unclear. Trimming shortened V by 3 bases and J by 6 bases, and 12 bases separated the two germline ends. From germline, CDR1 is MGHRA and CDR2 YSYEKL. CDR3 length: 13 amino acids. CDR3 in DNA: TGCGCCAGCAGCCATCCTAGGAGCGCCGAGCAGTACTTC. This encodes CASSHPRSAEQYF.

This clonotype came up many times. The genes are TRBV7-8 and TRBJ2-5; D perhaps matches TRBD1 (5 bases). V lost 1 base and J 5 bases, leaving 14 bases between the germline ends. The CDR3 length is 15 residues. Germline CDR1 SGHVS, CDR2 FQNEAQ. The CDR3 protein is CASSLVLREMETQYF. The CDR3 DNA is TGTGCCAGCAGCTTAGTTCTCAGGGAAATGGAGACCCAGTACTTC.

In this sample, this clonotype turned up many times. The chain employs TRBV12-3 or TRBV12-4 and TRBJ1-4; the D gene is possibly TRBD1 (5 bases). V lost 6 bases and J lost 7, with 18 bases in between. This CDR3 spans 15 amino acids. CDR3 residues: CASSGGGGDGEKLFF. The CDR3 DNA follows: TGTGCCAGCAGCGGCGGCGGGGGTGACGGTGAAAAACTGTTTTTT.

This clonotype was picked up many times. The chain links TRBV7-8 to TRBJ2-2, with 7 bases fitting TRBD1. V shed 1 base and J 7 bases; nucleotides not matched to a gene: 6. The germline CDR1 and CDR2 sequences are SGHVS and FQNEAQ. The CDR3 is 15 amino acids. The CDR3 bases are TGTGCCAGCAGCTTAGGAGGACAGGCGAGCGGGGAGCTGTTTTTT. It encodes CASSLGGQASGELFF.

This clonotype was seen many times. This chain links TRBV6-5 with TRBJ1-4; TRBD1 agrees at 8 bases. V lost 1 base to trimming and J lost 8 bases; unmatched junction nucleotides: 6. Germline V gene sequence: CDR1 MNHEY, CDR2 SVGAGI. The CDR3 covers 15 residues. This CDR3 is CASSYLRQGKEKLFF. Written as DNA, the CDR3 is TGTGCCAGCAGTTACTTGAGACAGGGGAAGGAAAAACTGTTTTTT.

This clonotype was recorded many times. The chain is built from TRBV3-1 and TRBJ1-1; unclear D gene. Trimming removed 0 bases from V and 8 bases from J, with 7 bases in between. From germline, CDR1 is LGHDT and CDR2 YNNKEL (reference sequence). The CDR3 length is 12 residues. The DNA of the CDR3 is TGTGCCAGCAGCCAAGATCGGCGGGAAGCTTTCTTT. Translation gives CASSQDRREAFF.

This clonotype appeared a few times. The rearrangement links TRBV20-1 to TRBJ2-1; 8 nucleotides match TRBD2. This CDR3 is built from 16 residues. The germline gives CDR1 DFQATT, CDR2 SNEGSKA (reference sequence). V was clipped by 0 bases and J by 7 bases; unmatched bases: 11. CDR3 in amino acids: CSARDTGTRSANEQFF. The CDR3 coding sequence is TGCAGTGCTAGAGATACCGGGACTAGGTCTGCGAATGAGCAGTTCTTC.

This clonotype was counted at least ten times. This chain links TRBV28 with TRBJ2-1; 9 bases are shared with TRBD1. The germline V gene encodes CDR1 MDHEN and CDR2 SYDVKM. The CDR3 spans 17 residues. J lost 0 bases, V lost 9 bases, and 12 bases had no gene match. Written as DNA, the CDR3 is TGTGCCAGTCTGACAGGGGGTATCGCTAGCTCCTACAATGAGCAGTTCTTC. Amino acid sequence: CASLTGGIASSYNEQFF.

Many counts were recorded for this clonotype. The J gene is TRBJ1-4, the V gene TRBV29-1; possible D gene TRBD1, 6 bases. CDR1 SQVTM and CDR2 ANQGSEA come from the germline V gene. This CDR3 is 12 amino acids long. With 6 bases removed from V and 7 bases from J, the gap between germline ends came to 12 bases. CDR3 sequence: CSVGGGSEKLFF. The CDR3 DNA reads TGCAGCGTAGGGGGAGGGAGTGAAAAACTGTTTTTT.

This clonotype was seen repeatedly, ten times or more. The chain uses TRBV12-3 or TRBV12-4 and TRBJ2-2, with D possibly matching TRBD2 (6 bases). The CDR3 extends over 12 amino acids. V was shortened by 7 bases and J by 5 bases, with 8 bases between the two germline ends. CDR3 in DNA: TGTGCCAGCACTCGGGGGACCGGGGAGCTGTTTTTT. This codes for CASTRGTGELFF.

This clonotype occurred many times. This chain uses TRBV5-1 with TRBJ2-1; the match to TRBD2 covers 11 bases. The CDR3 is 17 residues long. From germline, CDR1 is SGHRS and CDR2 YFSETQ. V gave up 0 bases and J gave up 6 bases; unmatched junction bases: 8. CDR3 in amino acids: CASSLGGLAGGSNEQFF. In DNA, the CDR3 is TGCGCCAGCAGCTTGGGGGGCCTAGCGGGGGGTTCCAATGAGCAGTTCTTC.

This clonotype was counted many times. V gene TRBV28 combines with J gene TRBJ2-3; TRBD2 might be the D (6 bases). The CDR3 covers 13 residues. Germline V CDR1 and CDR2: MDHEN, SYDVKM. V lost 6 bases, J lost 0 bases, and 7 bases lay in between. DNA for the CDR3: TGTGCCAGCAGGGGGACTAGCACAGATACGCAGTATTTT. This sequence encodes CASRGTSTDTQYF.

At least ten counts were recorded for this clonotype. The V call is TRBV20-1, the J call TRBJ2-3; D perhaps matches TRBD2 (6 bases). The length of the CDR3 is 16 residues. With 3 bases removed from V and 6 bases from J, the gap between germline ends came to 22 bases. Germline-derived CDR1 and CDR2 are DFQATT and SNEGSKA (reference sequence). This CDR3 is CSASTNLARVLDTQYF. As DNA, the CDR3 is TGCAGTGCTAGCACCAATCTAGCGAGAGTGTTGGATACGCAGTATTTT.

There are a few counts of this clonotype. The J gene is TRBJ2-5, the V gene TRBV4-2; a possible D gene is TRBD2 (6 bases). The CDR3 length is 14 residues. Germline assignment: CDR1 LGHNA and CDR2 YNFKEQ. Trimming shortened V by 4 bases and J by 3 bases, and 12 bases separated the two germline ends. As DNA, the CDR3 is TGTGCCAGCAGCCCGAGGGACTCCAAAGAGACCCAGTACTTC. Amino acid sequence: CASSPRDSKETQYF.